This T cell receptor beta chain was sequenced in a study of control samples from healthy donors and cancer patients. TCRdb's copy holds only in-frame clones and misses some; the assay was immunoSEQ multiplex PCR. The data contain 400,000 to 450,000 clones, around 90% of them singletons. The sequenced material came from PBMCs. The TCR comes from a man aged 35-49 years with head and neck cancer.

The DNA for the CDR3 is TGTGCCAGCAGCTTACAGGGGGCTGGGAATGAGCAGTTCTTC. This codes for CASSLQGAGNEQFF. V usage is TRBV2 and J usage is TRBJ2-1, with 9 nucleotides matching TRBD1. Germline V lookup: CDR1 SNHLY, CDR2 FYNNEI. Trimming took 6 bases from V and 7 from J; bases not matched to a gene: 7. The CDR3 is 14 residues long.